This record covers a single T cell receptor (beta chain). Its antigen is not known. Every donor gave 8 to 10 milliliters of peripheral blood. This record comes from a study of blood T cells in healthy people across ages. Study-wide points: In these data, TCR beta diversity tracked strongly with naive T cell percentage. Naive and antigen-experienced cells were not separated, limiting conclusive comparison.

The CDR3 runs to 16 residues. Germline CDR1 is MNHNS and CDR2 is SASEGT. V dropped 0 bases and J dropped 11 bases, with 20 bases sitting between them. Next came a second PCR, run for roughly 6 to 11 cycles, which used a sample-barcoded 5' primer along with a J-beta primer mix. TCRdb re-analysed the 5' RACE reads in MiXCR, keeping a single row per CDR3 protein. The sample has almost 300,000 distinct CDR3 sequences, roughly 29% seen once. The sample was blood. This clonotype was sampled from a woman in her sixties or seventies in good health. The rearrangement joins TRBV6-1 to TRBJ1-5; TRBD1 is a possible D gene (6 bases). CDR3 residues: CASSEAAQGISTAQHF. DNA for the CDR3: TGTGCCAGCAGTGAAGCCGCCCAGGGGATTTCGACGGCCCAGCATTTT.